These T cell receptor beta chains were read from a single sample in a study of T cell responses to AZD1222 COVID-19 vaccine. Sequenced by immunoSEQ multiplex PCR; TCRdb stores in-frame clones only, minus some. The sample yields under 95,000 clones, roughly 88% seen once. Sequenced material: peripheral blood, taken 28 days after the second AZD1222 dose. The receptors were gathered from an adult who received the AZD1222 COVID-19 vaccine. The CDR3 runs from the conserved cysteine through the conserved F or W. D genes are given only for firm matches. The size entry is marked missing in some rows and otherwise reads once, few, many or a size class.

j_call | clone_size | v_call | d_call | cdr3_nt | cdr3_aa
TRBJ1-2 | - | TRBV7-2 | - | TGTGCCAGCAGCTTAGGGCGGGACCCTAACTATGGCTACACCTTC | CASSLGRDPNYGYTF
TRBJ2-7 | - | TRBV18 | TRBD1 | TGTGCCAGCTCGGGACAGGGAGAGGTTTACGAGCAGTACTTC | CASSGQGEVYEQYF
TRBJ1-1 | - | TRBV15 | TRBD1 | TGTGCCACCAGCAGATCCGGACAGGGGCTTCGAGGGACTGAAGCTTTCTTT | CATSRSGQGLRGTEAFF
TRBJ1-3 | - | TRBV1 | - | TGCACCAGCGCAGACAGGGGGCTCTTTTTAACTGGAAACACCATATATTTT | CTSADRGLFLTGNTIYF
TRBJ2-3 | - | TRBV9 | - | TGTGCCAGCAGCGTAGAGGGCCAGGGCACAGATACGCAGTATTTT | CASSVEGQGTDTQYF
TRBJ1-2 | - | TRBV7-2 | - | TGTGCCAGCAGCTTAATCGGCTTCGGCTATGGCTACACCTTC | CASSLIGFGYGYTF
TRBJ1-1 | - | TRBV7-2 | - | TGTGCCAGCAGCCCACCAGGGGACCCTGAAGCTTTCTTT | CASSPPGDPEAFF
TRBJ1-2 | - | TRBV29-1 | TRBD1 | TGCAGCGTTGATGGAGAGGGACAGGGTTTGGGCTACACCTTC | CSVDGEGQGLGYTF
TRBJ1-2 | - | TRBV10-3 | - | TGTGCCATCAGTGAGTACCCAGCAGCTAACTATGGCTACACCTTC | CAISEYPAANYGYTF
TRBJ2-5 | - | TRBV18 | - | TGTGCCAGCTCCCCCGGACAGCAAGAGACCCAGTACTTC | CASSPGQQETQYF
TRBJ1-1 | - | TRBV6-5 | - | TGTGCCAGCAGTTCCATTAATGGGCTAACGACTGAAGCTTTCTTT | CASSSINGLTTEAFF
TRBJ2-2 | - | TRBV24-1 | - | TGTGCCACCAGCACAGGGACCACCGGGGAGCTGTTTTTT | CATSTGTTGELFF
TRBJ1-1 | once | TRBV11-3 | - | TGTGCCAGCAACATCGCCACGGTGACAGGGAACACTGAAGCTTTCTTT | CASNIATVTGNTEAFF
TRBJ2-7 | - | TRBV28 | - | TGTGCCAGCAGTTTCCGGTTTGACAGGCCCACCTACGAGCAGTACTTC | CASSFRFDRPTYEQYF